The clone carrying this TCR beta chain turned up a few times. Its cognate antigen is unknown. Unmatched junction bases numbered 5, after V lost 6 bases and J lost 6 bases. CDR1 is MNHNS, CDR2 SASEGT, per germline. The CDR3 consists of 14 residues. This sample was included in a study of identical twins. TCRdb called the 5' RACE reads again in MiXCR, with one record for every CDR3 protein. The repertoire holds about 690,000 distinct CDR3 sequences, with around 6% as singletons. Findings of the study overall: Partial confounding of zero-insertion analyses by invariant MAIT and iNKT cells was possible.

The rearrangement links TRBV6-1 to TRBJ2-1; 10 nucleotides match TRBD2. The sequencing sample was made of naive T cells sorted from blood. The sequence came from a man aged 18 to 30 in good health. CDR3 DNA: TGTGCCAGCAGCCTAGCGGGAGCGGTCAATGAGCAGTTCTTC. It encodes CASSLAGAVNEQFF.